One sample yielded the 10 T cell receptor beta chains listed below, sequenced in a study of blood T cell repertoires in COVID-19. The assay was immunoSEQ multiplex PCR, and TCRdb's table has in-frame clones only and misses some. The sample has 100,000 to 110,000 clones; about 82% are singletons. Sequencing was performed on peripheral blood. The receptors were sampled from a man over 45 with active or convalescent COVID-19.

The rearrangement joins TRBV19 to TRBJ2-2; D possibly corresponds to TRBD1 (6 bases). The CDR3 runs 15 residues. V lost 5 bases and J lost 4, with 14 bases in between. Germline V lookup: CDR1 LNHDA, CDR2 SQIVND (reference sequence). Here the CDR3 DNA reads TGTGCCAGTAGTTCACCAAGGGACATCACCGGGGAGCTGTTTTTT. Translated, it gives CASSSPRDITGELFF.

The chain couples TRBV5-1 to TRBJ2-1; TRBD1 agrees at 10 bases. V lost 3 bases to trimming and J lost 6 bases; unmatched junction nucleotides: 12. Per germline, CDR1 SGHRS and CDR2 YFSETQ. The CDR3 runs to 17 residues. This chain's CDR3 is CASSSFERGQGINEQFF. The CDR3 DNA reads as TGCGCCAGCAGCTCCTTTGAGCGGGGACAGGGGATCAATGAGCAGTTCTTC.

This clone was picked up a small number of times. The DNA for the CDR3 is TGTGCCAGCAGCTCCCACCTGACAGGCGGTGAGCAGTTCTTC. As protein: CASSSHLTGGEQFF. This rearrangement joins TRBV21-1 to TRBJ2-1; the D call in the table, TRBD1, was not verified against the DNA. TRBV21-1 is shown as a pseudogene. The CDR3 extends over 14 amino acids.

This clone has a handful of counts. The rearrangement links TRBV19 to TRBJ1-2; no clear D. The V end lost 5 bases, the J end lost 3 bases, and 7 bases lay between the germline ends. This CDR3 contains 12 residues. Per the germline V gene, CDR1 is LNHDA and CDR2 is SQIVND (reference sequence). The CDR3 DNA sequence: TGTGCCAGTAGTCCCGGGTACTATGGCTACACCTTC. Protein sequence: CASSPGYYGYTF.

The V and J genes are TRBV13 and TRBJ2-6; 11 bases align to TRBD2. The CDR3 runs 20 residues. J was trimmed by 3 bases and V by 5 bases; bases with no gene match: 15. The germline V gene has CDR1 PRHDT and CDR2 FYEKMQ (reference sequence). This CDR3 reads CASSLPGSLAGGHGANVLTF. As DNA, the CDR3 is TGTGCCAGCAGCCTACCCGGATCCCTAGCGGGAGGTCATGGGGCCAACGTCCTGACTTTC.

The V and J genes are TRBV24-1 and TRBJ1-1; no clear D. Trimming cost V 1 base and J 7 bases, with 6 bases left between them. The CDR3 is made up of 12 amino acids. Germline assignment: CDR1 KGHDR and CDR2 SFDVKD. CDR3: CATSDFGGEAFF. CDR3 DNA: TGTGCCACCAGTGATTTTGGCGGTGAAGCTTTCTTT.

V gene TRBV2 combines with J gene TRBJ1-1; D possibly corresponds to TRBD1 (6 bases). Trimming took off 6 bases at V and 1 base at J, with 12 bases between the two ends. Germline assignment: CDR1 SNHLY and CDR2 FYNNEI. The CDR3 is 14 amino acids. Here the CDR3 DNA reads TGTGCCAGCAGGTTTCAGGGGCCGAACACTGAAGCTTTCTTT. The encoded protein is CASRFQGPNTEAFF.

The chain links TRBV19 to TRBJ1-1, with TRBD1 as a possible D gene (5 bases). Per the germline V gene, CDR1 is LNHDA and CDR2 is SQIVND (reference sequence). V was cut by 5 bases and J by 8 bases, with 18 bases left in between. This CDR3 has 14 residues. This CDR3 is CASSSNGAQDEAFF. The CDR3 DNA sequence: TGTGCCAGTAGTTCCAATGGGGCCCAAGACGAAGCTTTCTTT.

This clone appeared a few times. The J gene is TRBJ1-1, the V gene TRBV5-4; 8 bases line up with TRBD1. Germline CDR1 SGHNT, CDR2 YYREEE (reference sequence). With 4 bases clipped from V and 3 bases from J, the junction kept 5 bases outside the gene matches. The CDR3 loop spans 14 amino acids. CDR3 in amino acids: CASSKDRGYTEAFF. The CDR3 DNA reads TGTGCCAGCAGCAAAGACAGGGGATACACTGAAGCTTTCTTT.

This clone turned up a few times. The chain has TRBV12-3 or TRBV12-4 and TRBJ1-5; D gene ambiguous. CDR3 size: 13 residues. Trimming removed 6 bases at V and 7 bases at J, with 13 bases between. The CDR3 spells CASRRGIDQPQHF. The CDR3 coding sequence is TGTGCCAGCAGAAGAGGGATTGACCAGCCCCAGCATTTT.